Below, 32 T cell receptor beta chains from the same sample are listed, as sequenced in a study of blood T cell repertoires in COVID-19. Assay: immunoSEQ multiplex PCR; the TCRdb copy retains only in-frame clones and omits some. This repertoire shows over 150,000 clones, 87% found once; its top ten account for 3.9%. The specimen sequenced was peripheral blood. Source of these receptors: a woman in her sixties or seventies who had recovered from COVID-19.

The rearrangement uses TRBV6-4 and TRBJ1-4, with 7 bases lining up with TRBD1. This CDR3 is built from 13 residues. Trimming took 9 bases from V and 7 from J; bases not matched to a gene: 8. The germline CDR1 and CDR2 sequences are MRHNA and SNTAGT. Here the CDR3 reads CASSDREGEKLFF. CDR3 in DNA: TGTGCCAGTTCCGACAGGGAAGGTGAAAAACTGTTTTTT.

The chain combines TRBV3-1 (or the pseudogene TRBV3-2) with TRBJ2-4; 8 nucleotides match TRBD1. Germline values: CDR1 LGHDT, CDR2 YNNKEL (reference sequence). The trim removed 1 base at V and 2 bases at J, leaving 1 base unmatched. This CDR3 is built from 15 residues. Here the CDR3 DNA reads TGTGCCAGCAGCCAAGGGACAGGGCCCAAAAACATTCAGTACTTC. Encoded protein: CASSQGTGPKNIQYF.

As for this clone: The same CDR3 also results from other DNA sequences found in this sample. The CDR3 is CASSPRQGDTGELFF. In DNA, the CDR3 is TGTGCCAGCTCACCTCGGCAGGGGGACACCGGGGAGCTGTTTTTT. The chain carries TRBV18 and TRBJ2-2, with TRBD1 identical over 7 bases. V shed 3 bases and J 3 bases; nucleotides not matched to a gene: 4. The CDR3 is made up of 15 amino acids. Germline CDR1 is KGHSH and CDR2 is LQKENI.

Written as DNA, the CDR3 is TGTGCCTGGAAAGTCGGACAGTTATATAATTCACCCCTCCACTTT. Translating gives CAWKVGQLYNSPLHF. V gene TRBV30 combines with J gene TRBJ1-6, with a tentative D call TRBD1 (6 bases). This CDR3 has 15 residues. The ends were cut back, 4 bases at V and 4 bases at J, with 14 bases in the middle. Germline V CDR1 and CDR2: GTSNPN, SVGIG (reference sequence).

The chain recombines TRBV6-5 with TRBJ1-4; D is perhaps TRBD1 (6 bases). In germline, CDR1 is MNHEY, CDR2 SVGAGI. This CDR3 has 14 residues. The V and J ends lost 6 bases and 0 bases respectively, with 8 bases between them. The CDR3 reads CASRAGATNEKLFF. The CDR3 nucleotides read TGTGCCAGCAGAGCAGGGGCAACTAATGAAAAACTGTTTTTT.

The chain employs TRBV5-1 and TRBJ1-6, with 7 bases matching TRBD1. Germline V gene sequence: CDR1 SGHRS, CDR2 YFSETQ. The CDR3 runs to 15 residues. Germline trimming cut 4 bases from V and 8 bases from J; bases unmatched to any gene: 9. CDR3 coding DNA: TGCGCCAGCAGCCGCGGGACAGCCGGGGATTCACCCCTCCACTTT. It codes for CASSRGTAGDSPLHF.

The chain uses TRBV3-1 (or the pseudogene TRBV3-2) and TRBJ2-3; 10 nucleotides line up with TRBD2. The ends lost 7 bases at V and 4 bases at J; junction bases unmatched: 8. The germline gives CDR1 LGHDT, CDR2 YNNKEL (reference sequence). The CDR3 spans 15 residues. CDR3 protein: CASTPGTSVPDTQYF. The CDR3 DNA is TGTGCCAGCACCCCCGGGACTAGCGTCCCAGATACGCAGTATTTT.

In this sample, this clone turned up once. The chain has TRBV5-1 and TRBJ2-3; tentative D call: TRBD2 (5 bases). Per the germline V gene, CDR1 is SGHRS and CDR2 is YFSETQ. The CDR3 is 16 amino acids. The V end was cut by 3 bases, the J end by 0 bases, with 14 bases between. This CDR3 reads CASSYLPTTSTDTQYF. CDR3 sequence (DNA): TGCGCCAGCAGCTACCTACCGACTACAAGCACAGATACGCAGTATTTT.

This clone appeared a few times. The rearrangement links TRBV10-3 to TRBJ1-2; TRBD1 matches at 8 bases. The CDR3 is made up of 15 amino acids. J gave up 2 bases and V 6 bases, and 8 bases lay outside the gene matches. Germline loops: CDR1 ENHRY, CDR2 SYGVKD. CDR3 sequence reads: CAIRGSGQGNYGYTF. CDR3 sequence (DNA): TGTGCCATCAGGGGATCCGGACAGGGAAACTATGGCTACACCTTC.

CDR3 sequence (DNA): TGTGCCAGCAGCCAAGAGGTCGGACAGCGCATAGACATTCAGTACTTC. Protein product: CASSQEVGQRIDIQYF. The chain employs TRBV3-1 (or the pseudogene TRBV3-2) and TRBJ2-4, with a weak D call TRBD1 (6 bases). V was pared by 0 bases and J by 8 bases, with 17 bases between. The CDR3 runs 16 residues. Germline CDR1 LGHDT, CDR2 YNNKEL (reference sequence).

The rearrangement links TRBV28 to TRBJ1-2; D gene uncertain. Germline V gene sequence: CDR1 MDHEN, CDR2 SYDVKM. V was pared by 3 bases and J by 4 bases, with 18 bases between. This CDR3 comprises 16 residues. The CDR3 DNA reads TGTGCCAGCAGTTTGGGCGGACCACCCGCGGGCTATGGCTACACCTTC. Amino acid sequence: CASSLGGPPAGYGYTF.

This clone has just one count. The CDR3 here is CASSPGRGYGYTF. CDR3 DNA sequence: TGCGCCAGCAGCCCCGGCAGAGGCTATGGCTACACCTTC. V and J are TRBV4-3 and TRBJ1-2, with D hard to call. V dropped 4 bases and J dropped 4 bases, with 10 bases sitting between them. The CDR3 loop spans 13 amino acids. CDR1 and CDR2 from the germline V gene are LGHNA and YSLEER.

V usage is TRBV28 and J usage is TRBJ1-5; the D gene is possibly TRBD1 (5 bases). V lost 4 bases, J lost 6 bases, and 13 bases lay in between. The CDR3 length is 14 residues. Germline CDR1 MDHEN, CDR2 SYDVKM. The CDR3, as DNA: TGTGCCAGCAGTTCCCCCGGGGGAAGTCAGCCCCAGCATTTT. It codes for CASSSPGGSQPQHF.

This rearrangement joins TRBV5-6 to TRBJ2-7; weak D call: TRBD2 (5 bases). The CDR3 extends over 13 amino acids. From germline, CDR1 is SGHDT and CDR2 YYEEEE. V lost 5 bases and J 3 bases, leaving 12 bases between the germline ends. CDR3 amino acids: CASRGVTYYEQYF. CDR3 DNA: TGTGCCAGCAGGGGAGTTACTTACTACGAGCAGTACTTC.

This clone was found once. V and J are TRBV3-1 (or the pseudogene TRBV3-2) and TRBJ1-2, with unresolved D. The CDR3 contains 15 residues. Looked up from germline, CDR1 is LGHDT and CDR2 is YNNKEL (reference sequence). V was cut by 0 bases and J by 2 bases, with 10 bases left in between. DNA of the CDR3: TGTGCCAGCAGCCAAGATAGAGGGCCAAACTATGGCTACACCTTC. Protein: CASSQDRGPNYGYTF.

The V gene is TRBV7-2, the J gene TRBJ2-7, with 9 bases that match TRBD1. Trimming took 3 bases from V and 3 from J; bases not matched to a gene: 6. Germline-derived CDR1 and CDR2 are SGHTA and FQGNSA. The CDR3 sequence is 15 residues long. CDR3 in DNA: TGTGCCAGCAGCTTGGCGGGACAGGGAGTCTACGAGCAGTACTTC. It yields the protein CASSLAGQGVYEQYF.

The rearrangement uses TRBV2 and TRBJ1-6; 7 bases are shared with TRBD1. The germline V gene has CDR1 SNHLY and CDR2 FYNNEI. The CDR3 extends over 13 amino acids. Trimming took 10 bases from V and 5 from J; bases not matched to a gene: 5. Here the CDR3 DNA reads TGTGCCACCTTAGACAGGGATAATTCACCCCTCCACTTT. The encoded protein is CATLDRDNSPLHF.

Only a few counts were recorded for this clone. The V gene is TRBV27, the J gene TRBJ2-4; the D is unclear. This CDR3 has 11 amino acids. V was pared by 7 bases and J by 6 bases, with 7 bases between. CDR1 and CDR2 (germline): MNHEY, SMNVEV (reference sequence). The CDR3 loop reads CASIKANIQYF. The CDR3 DNA reads as TGTGCCAGCATTAAAGCAAACATTCAGTACTTC.

The V call is TRBV4-2, the J call TRBJ2-3, with D perhaps matching TRBD2 (5 bases). CDR3 size: 15 residues. V lost 0 bases, J lost 1 base, and 8 bases lay in between. In germline, CDR1 is LGHNA, CDR2 YNFKEQ. CDR3 sequence reads: CASSQERAGTDTQYF. The CDR3 bases are TGTGCCAGCAGCCAAGAGAGGGCAGGCACAGATACGCAGTATTTT.

This chain links TRBV19 with TRBJ2-2; D perhaps matches TRBD1 (6 bases). The CDR3 extends over 15 amino acids. Germline V gene sequence: CDR1 LNHDA, CDR2 SQIVND (reference sequence). V was pared by 3 bases and J by 5 bases, with 13 bases between. The CDR3 reads CASSIKQGGTGELFF. CDR3 in DNA: TGTGCCAGTAGTATTAAACAGGGCGGAACCGGGGAGCTGTTTTTT. Filled out from reference TRBV19 and TRBJ2-2, the complete variable domain reads DGGITQSPKYLFRKEGQNVTLSCEQNLNHDAMYWYRQDPGQGLRLIYYSQIVNDFQKGDIAEGYSVSREKKESFPLTVTSAQKNPTAFYLCASSIKQGGTGELFFGEGSRLTVL.

This chain links TRBV4-2 with TRBJ2-5; the match to TRBD1 covers 8 bases. The CDR3 has 15 amino acids. Trimming removed 2 bases from V and 1 base from J; junction bases left unmatched: 3. Germline CDR1 reads LGHNA; CDR2 reads YNFKEQ. CDR3 in amino acids: CASSQQGQVQETQYF. The CDR3 DNA is TGTGCCAGCAGCCAACAGGGACAGGTCCAAGAGACCCAGTACTTC.

This rearrangement joins TRBV2 to TRBJ1-2; 7 nucleotides agree with TRBD1. The V segment lost 5 bases and the J segment 5 bases; nucleotides outside the gene matches: 11. CDR3 size: 15 residues. Looked up from germline, CDR1 is SNHLY and CDR2 is FYNNEI. The CDR3 spells CASSPETGTSYGYTF. In DNA, the CDR3 is TGTGCCAGCAGTCCCGAGACAGGGACTTCATATGGCTACACCTTC. Variable domain in full (rest from reference TRBV2 and TRBJ1-2): EPEVTQTPSHQVTQMGQEVILRCVPISNHLYFYWYRQILGQKVEFLVSFYNNEISEKSEIFDDQFSVERPDGSNFTLKIRSTKLEDSAMYFCASSPETGTSYGYTFGSGTRLTVV.

The V call is TRBV6-5, the J call TRBJ1-4, with 7 bases that match TRBD1. V lost 7 bases, J lost 7 bases, and 6 bases stayed unmatched. The CDR3 is made up of 13 amino acids. The germline V gene encodes CDR1 MNHEY and CDR2 SVGAGI. The CDR3 loop reads CASMNRGSEKLFF. CDR3 in DNA: TGTGCCAGCATGAACAGGGGTAGTGAAAAACTGTTTTTT.

CDR3 in amino acids: CASSPPGDAYNEQFF. CDR3 in DNA: TGTGCCAGCAGCCCCCCAGGGGACGCCTACAATGAGCAGTTCTTC. V usage is TRBV7-9 and J usage is TRBJ2-1, with a tentative D call TRBD1 (6 bases). Per germline, CDR1 SEHNR and CDR2 FQNEAQ (reference sequence). There are 15 residues in the CDR3. V gave up 5 bases and J gave up 2 bases, with 13 bases separating them.

The rearrangement links TRBV2 to TRBJ2-5, with D perhaps TRBD1 (5 bases). The germline gives CDR1 SNHLY, CDR2 FYNNEI. The CDR3 length is 12 residues. The V end was cut by 8 bases, the J end by 5 bases, with 12 bases between. The CDR3 DNA sequence: TGTGCCAGCGATAGAAGACAGGAGACCCAGTACTTC. Protein product: CASDRRQETQYF.

V gene TRBV6-1 combines with J gene TRBJ2-1; 13 bases fit TRBD2. The V segment lost 0 bases and the J segment 11 bases; nucleotides outside the gene matches: 7. The CDR3 totals 16 residues. Germline loops: CDR1 MNHNS, CDR2 SASEGT. CDR3 bases: TGTGCCAGCAGTGAAGCCAGACTAGCGGGGGGTAGAAAGCAGTTCTTC. This encodes CASSEARLAGGRKQFF.

This rearrangement joins TRBV3-1 (or the pseudogene TRBV3-2) to TRBJ2-7, with a possible D match to TRBD1 (6 bases). Trimming pared 4 bases from V and 3 bases from J, leaving 13 bases between. Germline CDR1 reads LGHDT; CDR2 reads YNNKEL (reference sequence). This CDR3 spans 14 amino acids. DNA for the CDR3: TGTGCCAGCAGCCCGGTAGGGGGTTACTACGAGCAGTACTTC. It specifies CASSPVGGYYEQYF.

The CDR3 DNA follows: TGCGCCAGCAGCGCCGGGGGGGCTAACTCCTACAATGAGCAGTTCTTC. Its translation: CASSAGGANSYNEQFF. V is TRBV5-1 and J is TRBJ2-1, with 8 bases lining up with TRBD2. Germline V gene data show CDR1 as SGHRS and CDR2 as YFSETQ. V was clipped by 4 bases and J by 0 bases; unmatched bases: 6. The CDR3 covers 16 residues.

V gene TRBV27 combines with J gene TRBJ2-7; possible D gene TRBD1, 6 bases. The CDR3 totals 15 residues. With 4 bases removed from V and 0 bases from J, the gap between germline ends came to 13 bases. From germline, CDR1 is MNHEY and CDR2 SMNVEV (reference sequence). CDR3 sequence (DNA): TGTGCCAGCAGTTCCCGACAGGTGGGCTCCTACGAGCAGTACTTC. Translating it yields CASSSRQVGSYEQYF.

The rearrangement uses TRBV6-5 and TRBJ1-2, with D possibly TRBD1 on 5 matching bases. This CDR3 region has 13 residues. Trimming took off 6 bases at V and 1 base at J, with 9 bases between the two ends. CDR1 is MNHEY, CDR2 SVGAGI, per germline. The chain's CDR3 is CASSYQGNYGYTF. Here the CDR3 DNA reads TGTGCCAGCAGCTATCAGGGTAACTATGGCTACACCTTC.

The chain employs TRBV6-1 and TRBJ1-5; 8 bases fit TRBD1. V shed 0 bases, J shed 6 bases, and the junction held 16 bases outside the gene matches. The CDR3 is made up of 19 amino acids. Germline V lookup: CDR1 MNHNS, CDR2 SASEGT. In nucleotides, the CDR3 is TGTGCCAGCAGTGAAGCGTTCCCCGGGGGGACAGGTAGAACTCAGCCCCAGCATTTT. It encodes CASSEAFPGGTGRTQPQHF.

The chain joins TRBV10-3 to TRBJ2-5; 9 positions match TRBD2. Losses at the gene ends were 4 bases for V and 3 bases for J; bases not matched to a gene: 6. This CDR3 spans 15 amino acids. Germline loops: CDR1 ENHRY, CDR2 SYGVKD. In DNA form, the CDR3 reads TGTGCCATCAGTGCTGGAAGCGGGGGGAAAGAGACCCAGTACTTC. Its translation: CAISAGSGGKETQYF.